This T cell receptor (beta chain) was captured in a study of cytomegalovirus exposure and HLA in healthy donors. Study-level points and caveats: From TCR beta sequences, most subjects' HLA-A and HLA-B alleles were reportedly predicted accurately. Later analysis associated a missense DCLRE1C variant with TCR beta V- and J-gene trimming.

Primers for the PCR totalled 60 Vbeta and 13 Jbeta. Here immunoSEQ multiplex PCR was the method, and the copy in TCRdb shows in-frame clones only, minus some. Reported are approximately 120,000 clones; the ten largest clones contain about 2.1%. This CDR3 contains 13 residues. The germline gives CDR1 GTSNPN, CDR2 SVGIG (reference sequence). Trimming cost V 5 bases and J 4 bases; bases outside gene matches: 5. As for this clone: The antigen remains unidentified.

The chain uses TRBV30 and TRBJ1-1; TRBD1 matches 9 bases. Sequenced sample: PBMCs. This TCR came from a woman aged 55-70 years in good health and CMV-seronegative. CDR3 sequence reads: CAWSKDRGTEAFF. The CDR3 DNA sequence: TGTGCCTGGTCTAAGGACAGGGGCACTGAAGCTTTCTTT.